This TCR beta chain is from a study of breast tumors, draining lymph nodes, adjacent tissues. Study-level findings and limits: Compared with basal-like, luminal-like tumors shared significantly more repertoire with nontumor tissue. The data were judged consistent with most tumor T cells coming from lymph node and expanding in tumor. That most tumor T cells come from lymph nodes remained unproven.

The trim removed 6 bases at V and 0 bases at J, leaving 8 bases unmatched. Germline V CDR1 and CDR2: MNHEY, SVGEGT. The CDR3 runs 16 residues. MiXCR, run by TCRdb on the multiplex PCR reads, gives a single entry per CDR3 protein. Among approximately 90,000 distinct CDR3 sequences listed, around 29% were seen once. The sample holds many counts of this clonotype. Its matching antigen is unknown. Samples came from axillary lymph nodes draining the breast cancer. This chain uses TRBV6-2 or TRBV6-3 with TRBJ2-7; TRBD2 matches 10 bases. This receptor was identified in a female donor with breast cancer. Some clones in this sample may be carry-over from other donors' samples. What was sequenced was axillary lymph node tissue. The CDR3, as DNA: TGTGCCAGCAGCAAGGGAGCGGGAGGGCCCTCCTACGAGCAGTACTTC. Translated: CASSKGAGGPSYEQYF.